These T cell receptor beta chains were read from a single sample in a study of post-analysis software for immune sequencing data. Each CDR3 protein is one row after TCRdb ran MiXCR on the PCR reads. The profile shows more than 500,000 distinct CDR3 sequences, under 40% of them singletons. Sample: blood. These receptors originate from a girl aged 2-17 years with multiple sclerosis. The CDR3 runs from the conserved cysteine through the conserved F or W. The D gene is left open where the match is weak. Clone size is stated in some rows and not others, as once, few, many or a class when expanded.

v_gene: TRBV3-1; d_gene: TRBD1; abundance: many; j_gene: TRBJ2-1; CDR3nt: TGTGCCAGCAGCTCAGGGGGCAATGAGCAGTTCTTC; CDR3aa: CASSSGGNEQFF
v_gene: TRBV9; d_gene: TRBD1; abundance: .; j_gene: TRBJ2-7; CDR3nt: TGTGCCAGCAGCGTAGACGTACGACAGGGGGCTTTCGAGCAGTACTTC; CDR3aa: CASSVDVRQGAFEQYF
v_gene: TRBV10-2; d_gene: .; abundance: .; j_gene: TRBJ2-7; CDR3nt: TGCGCCAGCAGTGTCCCCACCTTCGAGCAGTACTTC; CDR3aa: CASSVPTFEQYF
v_gene: TRBV29-1; d_gene: .; abundance: .; j_gene: TRBJ1-5; CDR3nt: TGCAGCGTTTGGAGTAGCAATCAGCCCCAGCATTTT; CDR3aa: CSVWSSNQPQHF
v_gene: TRBV5-1; d_gene: .; abundance: .; j_gene: TRBJ1-4; CDR3nt: TGCGCCAGCAGCTCGGGCCAGCGGCAGCTGAATGAAAAACTGTTTTTT; CDR3aa: CASSSGQRQLNEKLFF
v_gene: TRBV6-1; d_gene: .; abundance: many; j_gene: TRBJ2-3; CDR3nt: TGTGCCAGCACTAACCTGGGGGATACGCAGTATTTT; CDR3aa: CASTNLGDTQYF
v_gene: TRBV20-1; d_gene: .; abundance: few; j_gene: TRBJ2-7; CDR3nt: TGCAGTGCTAGACCCGGACCTGAGCAGTACTTC; CDR3aa: CSARPGPEQYF
v_gene: TRBV6-1; d_gene: .; abundance: .; j_gene: TRBJ2-7; CDR3nt: TGTACCAGCAGTGAAATGGGACACAAGATCTACGAGCAGTACTTC; CDR3aa: CTSSEMGHKIYEQYF
v_gene: TRBV2; d_gene: .; abundance: .; j_gene: TRBJ1-1; CDR3nt: TGTGCCAGCACCCCTAGACACAGAACTGAAGCTTTCTTT; CDR3aa: CASTPRHRTEAFF
v_gene: TRBV24-1; d_gene: TRBD2; abundance: few; j_gene: TRBJ2-1; CDR3nt: TGTGCCACCAGTGACAGCGGGGGGAACAATGAGCAGTTCTTC; CDR3aa: CATSDSGGNNEQFF
v_gene: TRBV20-1; d_gene: .; abundance: .; j_gene: TRBJ2-4; CDR3nt: TGCAGTGCTACCAAGACCGAAAACATTCAGTACTTC; CDR3aa: CSATKTENIQYF
v_gene: TRBV6-5; d_gene: TRBD1; abundance: .; j_gene: TRBJ2-1; CDR3nt: TGTGCCAGCAGTTACTCGGACAGGGGAAAATTTTTCTCCTGCAATGAGCAGTTCTTC; CDR3aa: CASSYSDRGKFFSCNEQFF
v_gene: TRBV5-1; d_gene: .; abundance: .; j_gene: TRBJ1-2; CDR3nt: TGCGCCAGCAGCTTGGAGGGCATAACTAACTATGGCTACACCTTC; CDR3aa: CASSLEGITNYGYTF
v_gene: TRBV6-5; d_gene: .; abundance: .; j_gene: TRBJ2-7; CDR3nt: TGTGCCAGCAGTTACTGGGCGAAGGTCCCTCTCTACGAGCAGTACTTC; CDR3aa: CASSYWAKVPLYEQYF
v_gene: TRBV7-9; d_gene: .; abundance: .; j_gene: TRBJ2-4; CDR3nt: TGTGCCAGCAGCCAACCGGGTTTAGCCAAAAACATTCAGTACTTC; CDR3aa: CASSQPGLAKNIQYF
v_gene: TRBV7-3; d_gene: .; abundance: few; j_gene: TRBJ1-1; CDR3nt: TGTGCCAGCAGCTTAACGGGGGCAGAAAACACTGAAGCTTTCTTT; CDR3aa: CASSLTGAENTEAFF
v_gene: TRBV4-2; d_gene: .; abundance: .; j_gene: TRBJ2-5; CDR3nt: TGTGCCAGCAGCCAAGACCGCGCGTTTTCGAGGGGGGGCCAAGAGACCCAGTACTTC; CDR3aa: CASSQDRAFSRGGQETQYF
v_gene: TRBV20-1; d_gene: .; abundance: .; j_gene: TRBJ2-3; CDR3nt: TGCAGTGCTAGAGATTACCGACTTGGCACAGATACGCAGTATTTT; CDR3aa: CSARDYRLGTDTQYF
v_gene: TRBV12-3/TRBV12-4; d_gene: .; abundance: few; j_gene: TRBJ2-5; CDR3nt: TGTGCCAGCAGCTTGGCTTTGTCCAGGGTCCAAGAGACCCAGTACTTC; CDR3aa: CASSLALSRVQETQYF
v_gene: TRBV15; d_gene: .; abundance: few; j_gene: TRBJ2-3; CDR3nt: TGTGCCACCAGCGCCGGCGGGCAGTCTGATACGCAGTATTTT; CDR3aa: CATSAGGQSDTQYF
v_gene: TRBV5-1; d_gene: TRBD1; abundance: .; j_gene: TRBJ2-7; CDR3nt: TGCGCCAGCAGCTGGACAGGACAGGGACCCCCCTACGAGCAGTACTTC; CDR3aa: CASSWTGQGPPYEQYF
v_gene: TRBV5-1; d_gene: .; abundance: few; j_gene: TRBJ2-3; CDR3nt: TGCGCCAGCAGCCCCCTGCAGGCAGATACGCAGTATTTT; CDR3aa: CASSPLQADTQYF
v_gene: TRBV10-3; d_gene: .; abundance: few; j_gene: TRBJ2-1; CDR3nt: TGTGCCATCAGTGATATCAATGAGCAGTTCTTC; CDR3aa: CAISDINEQFF
v_gene: TRBV28; d_gene: TRBD2; abundance: .; j_gene: TRBJ2-5; CDR3nt: TGTGCCAGCAGTTGGGGACTAGCGGGGGGTAAGACCCAGTACTTC; CDR3aa: CASSWGLAGGKTQYF
v_gene: TRBV7-8; d_gene: TRBD2; abundance: few; j_gene: TRBJ2-3; CDR3nt: TGTGCCAGCAGCTTAGGTGTTAGCGGGCAAACAGATACGCAGTATTTT; CDR3aa: CASSLGVSGQTDTQYF
v_gene: TRBV20-1; d_gene: .; abundance: once; j_gene: TRBJ2-7; CDR3nt: TGCAGTGCTTCTTTCACAGCCACCAAAACCTACGAGCAGTACTTC; CDR3aa: CSASFTATKTYEQYF
v_gene: TRBV11-3; d_gene: .; abundance: .; j_gene: TRBJ1-1; CDR3nt: TGTGCCAGCAGCAGTGGGGGGAACACTGAAGCTTTCTTT; CDR3aa: CASSSGGNTEAFF
v_gene: TRBV11-2; d_gene: .; abundance: .; j_gene: TRBJ2-5; CDR3nt: TGTGCCAGCAGCATTAGGGGGGGGGAGACCCAGTACTTC; CDR3aa: CASSIRGGETQYF
v_gene: TRBV19; d_gene: .; abundance: .; j_gene: TRBJ1-1; CDR3nt: TGTGCCAGTAGCCGGAAGCTTGGGGATGAAGCTTTCTTT; CDR3aa: CASSRKLGDEAFF
v_gene: TRBV20-1; d_gene: .; abundance: few; j_gene: TRBJ2-3; CDR3nt: TGCAGTGCCGGAAGTCGCCGGGGGAACACAGATACGCAGTATTTT; CDR3aa: CSAGSRRGNTDTQYF
v_gene: TRBV9; d_gene: TRBD1; abundance: .; j_gene: TRBJ1-4; CDR3nt: TGTGCCAGCAGCCCAGGCAGGGGGAGGGAAAAGCTGTTTTTT; CDR3aa: CASSPGRGREKLFF
v_gene: TRBV19; d_gene: TRBD1; abundance: .; j_gene: TRBJ1-6; CDR3nt: TGTGCCAGTAGAGATGGACAGGTACATTCACCCCTCCACTTT; CDR3aa: CASRDGQVHSPLHF
v_gene: TRBV7-2; d_gene: .; abundance: .; j_gene: TRBJ2-7; CDR3nt: TGTGCCAGCAGCTACCCGGGACCCAAGAGGTACGAGCAGTACTTC; CDR3aa: CASSYPGPKRYEQYF
v_gene: TRBV4-2; d_gene: .; abundance: .; j_gene: TRBJ1-2; CDR3nt: TGTGCCAGCAGCCGAGAGAGGGGCTATGGCTACACCTTC; CDR3aa: CASSRERGYGYTF
v_gene: TRBV27; d_gene: .; abundance: .; j_gene: TRBJ2-3; CDR3nt: TGTGCCAGCAGCTTATCGGGGTTCGGCGATACGCAGTATTTT; CDR3aa: CASSLSGFGDTQYF
v_gene: TRBV9; d_gene: TRBD1; abundance: .; j_gene: TRBJ2-3; CDR3nt: TGTGCCAGCAGCCCCGACAGGGTGGGCACAGATACGCAGTATTTT; CDR3aa: CASSPDRVGTDTQYF
v_gene: TRBV7-2; d_gene: TRBD2; abundance: .; j_gene: TRBJ2-7; CDR3nt: TGTGCCAGCAGCCGACTAGCGGGTGGCTACAATGAGCAGTACTTC; CDR3aa: CASSRLAGGYNEQYF
v_gene: TRBV24-1; d_gene: TRBD1; abundance: .; j_gene: TRBJ1-2; CDR3nt: TGTGCCACCAGTGATGGCTCCACGGGACAGGCCTACGGCTACACCTTC; CDR3aa: CATSDGSTGQAYGYTF
v_gene: TRBV5-1; d_gene: TRBD2; abundance: .; j_gene: TRBJ2-7; CDR3nt: TGCGCCAGCAGCGCCTTTAGCGGGGGGAGGACCTACAATGAGCAGTACTTC; CDR3aa: CASSAFSGGRTYNEQYF
v_gene: TRBV15; d_gene: TRBD1; abundance: .; j_gene: TRBJ1-5; CDR3nt: TGTGCCACCAGCGACCAGAGACAGGGGAAATATCAGCCCCAGCATTTT; CDR3aa: CATSDQRQGKYQPQHF
v_gene: TRBV18; d_gene: .; abundance: few; j_gene: TRBJ2-4; CDR3nt: TGTGCCAGCTCACCAGTAGTGAGAACTAGCCAAAACATTCAGTACTTC; CDR3aa: CASSPVVRTSQNIQYF
v_gene: TRBV28; d_gene: .; abundance: .; j_gene: TRBJ1-2; CDR3nt: TGTGCCAGCAGTCAGCAGGGTCGGAACTATGGCTACACCTTC; CDR3aa: CASSQQGRNYGYTF
v_gene: TRBV6-5; d_gene: .; abundance: many; j_gene: TRBJ1-2; CDR3nt: TGTGCCAGCACCCACGTCGGGGCCGGAGGCTACACCTTC; CDR3aa: CASTHVGAGGYTF
v_gene: TRBV7-2; d_gene: .; abundance: few; j_gene: TRBJ2-5; CDR3nt: TGTGCCAGCAGCGCGAAGATAGAGACCCAGTACTTC; CDR3aa: CASSAKIETQYF
v_gene: TRBV3-1; d_gene: TRBD1; abundance: .; j_gene: TRBJ2-1; CDR3nt: TGTGCCAGCAGCCACAGACAGGGGCGCTATGAGCAGTTCTTC; CDR3aa: CASSHRQGRYEQFF
v_gene: TRBV27; d_gene: .; abundance: .; j_gene: TRBJ2-3; CDR3nt: TGTGCCAGCAGTTCGACCTTCTCTCCTCTCTCGGATACGCAGTATTTT; CDR3aa: CASSSTFSPLSDTQYF
v_gene: TRBV15; d_gene: TRBD2; abundance: .; j_gene: TRBJ2-3; CDR3nt: TGTGCCACCAGCCTAGGCCCCTATAGCGGGGGTGAGGATACGCAGTATTTT; CDR3aa: CATSLGPYSGGEDTQYF
v_gene: TRBV13; d_gene: TRBD1; abundance: medium-sized; j_gene: TRBJ2-7; CDR3nt: TGTGCCAGCAGCACCCGACGACAGGGGGAATATGTCTATGGGGGCGAGCAGTACTTC; CDR3aa: CASSTRRQGEYVYGGEQYF
v_gene: TRBV4-1; d_gene: .; abundance: .; j_gene: TRBJ2-7; CDR3nt: TGCGCCAGCAGCCCAACCGGGACGGTATCCTACGAGCAGTACTTC; CDR3aa: CASSPTGTVSYEQYF
v_gene: TRBV20-1; d_gene: TRBD2; abundance: .; j_gene: TRBJ2-5; CDR3nt: TGCAGTGCGCGTAGTCCCTTGGGGGGGGAGACCCAGTACTTC; CDR3aa: CSARSPLGGETQYF
v_gene: TRBV11-2; d_gene: TRBD1; abundance: .; j_gene: TRBJ2-2; CDR3nt: TGTGCCAGCAGCTTGGGACAGGGGTTACCCGGGGAGCTGTTTTTT; CDR3aa: CASSLGQGLPGELFF
v_gene: TRBV7-2; d_gene: .; abundance: few; j_gene: TRBJ1-2; CDR3nt: TGTGCCAGCAGCTCGGACCCCATCCGGGGCTACACCTTC; CDR3aa: CASSSDPIRGYTF
v_gene: TRBV10-3; d_gene: TRBD1; abundance: .; j_gene: TRBJ1-1; CDR3nt: TGTGCCATCAGTGAGTTCGGGACAGGGGGAGCTTTCTTT; CDR3aa: CAISEFGTGGAFF
v_gene: TRBV27; d_gene: .; abundance: .; j_gene: TRBJ2-5; CDR3nt: TGTGCCAGCAGTTTCGGGGGCGGAGGAAGGACCCAGTACTTC; CDR3aa: CASSFGGGGRTQYF
v_gene: TRBV7-8; d_gene: .; abundance: many; j_gene: TRBJ2-5; CDR3nt: TGTGCCAGCAGCTTCAGGACTGGTCTACAAGAGACCCAGTACTTC; CDR3aa: CASSFRTGLQETQYF
v_gene: TRBV7-9; d_gene: .; abundance: .; j_gene: TRBJ1-2; CDR3nt: TGTGCCAGCAGCTTAGAGGGCTGGGGCTATGGCTACACCTTC; CDR3aa: CASSLEGWGYGYTF
v_gene: TRBV20-1; d_gene: .; abundance: .; j_gene: TRBJ2-5; CDR3nt: TGCAGTGCCATACAGGTGACCTACAATGAGCAGTACTTC; CDR3aa: CSAIQVTYNEQYF
v_gene: TRBV12-3/TRBV12-4; d_gene: .; abundance: .; j_gene: TRBJ1-2; CDR3nt: TGTGCCAGCAGTAAGACGGACACGAGCTACACCTTC; CDR3aa: CASSKTDTSYTF
v_gene: TRBV2; d_gene: TRBD1; abundance: few; j_gene: TRBJ1-2; CDR3nt: TGTGCCATGATAGGGACAGGGCCTCAGAACTATGGCTACACCTTC; CDR3aa: CAMIGTGPQNYGYTF
v_gene: TRBV3-1; d_gene: TRBD1; abundance: .; j_gene: TRBJ1-2; CDR3nt: TGTGCCAGCAGCCGCTCGGGACAGTTTAACTATGGCTACACCTTC; CDR3aa: CASSRSGQFNYGYTF